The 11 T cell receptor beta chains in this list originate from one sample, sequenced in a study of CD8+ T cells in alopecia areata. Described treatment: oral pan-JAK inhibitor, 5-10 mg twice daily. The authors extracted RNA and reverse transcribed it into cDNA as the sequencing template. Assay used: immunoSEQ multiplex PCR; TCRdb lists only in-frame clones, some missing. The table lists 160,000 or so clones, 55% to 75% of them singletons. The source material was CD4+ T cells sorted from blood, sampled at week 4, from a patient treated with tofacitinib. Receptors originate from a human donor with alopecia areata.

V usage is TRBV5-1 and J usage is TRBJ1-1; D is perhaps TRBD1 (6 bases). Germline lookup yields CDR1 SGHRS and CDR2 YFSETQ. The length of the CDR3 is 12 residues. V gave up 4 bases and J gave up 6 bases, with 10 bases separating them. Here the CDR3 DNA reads TGCGCCAGCAGCGCCGGGACACCTGAAGCTTTCTTT. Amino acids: CASSAGTPEAFF.

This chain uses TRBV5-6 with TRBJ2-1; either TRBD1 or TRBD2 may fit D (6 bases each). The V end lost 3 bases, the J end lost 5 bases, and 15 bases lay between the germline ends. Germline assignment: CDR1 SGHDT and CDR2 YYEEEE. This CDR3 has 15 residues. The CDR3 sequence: CASSWMGGNHNEQFF. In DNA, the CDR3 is TGTGCCAGCAGCTGGATGGGGGGCAACCACAATGAGCAGTTCTTC.

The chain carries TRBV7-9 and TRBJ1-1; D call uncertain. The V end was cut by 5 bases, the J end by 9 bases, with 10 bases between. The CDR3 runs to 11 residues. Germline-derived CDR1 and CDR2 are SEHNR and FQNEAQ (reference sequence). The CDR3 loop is CASSPQEKAFF. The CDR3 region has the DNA TGTGCCAGCAGCCCCCAGGAAAAAGCTTTCTTT.

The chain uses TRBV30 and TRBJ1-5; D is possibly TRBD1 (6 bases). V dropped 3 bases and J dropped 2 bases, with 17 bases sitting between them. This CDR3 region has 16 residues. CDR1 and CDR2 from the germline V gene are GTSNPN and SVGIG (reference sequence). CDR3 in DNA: TGTGCCTGGAGGCCTACAGGGAATCGAGGCAATCAGCCCCAGCATTTT. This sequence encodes CAWRPTGNRGNQPQHF.

CDR3 residues: CASSATQETQYF. The CDR3 DNA reads TGTGCCAGCAGCGCTACCCAAGAGACCCAGTACTTC. The rearrangement joins TRBV9 to TRBJ2-5, with D uncertain. The CDR3 loop spans 12 amino acids. The V end lost 3 bases, the J end lost 1 base, and 4 bases lay between the germline ends. Germline CDR1 SGDLS, CDR2 YYNGEE.

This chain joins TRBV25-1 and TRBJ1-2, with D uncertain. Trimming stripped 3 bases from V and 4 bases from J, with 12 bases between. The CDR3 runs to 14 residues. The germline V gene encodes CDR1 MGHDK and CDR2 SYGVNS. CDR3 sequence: CASSENPEAYGYTF. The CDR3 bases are TGTGCCAGCAGTGAGAACCCCGAAGCCTATGGCTACACCTTC.

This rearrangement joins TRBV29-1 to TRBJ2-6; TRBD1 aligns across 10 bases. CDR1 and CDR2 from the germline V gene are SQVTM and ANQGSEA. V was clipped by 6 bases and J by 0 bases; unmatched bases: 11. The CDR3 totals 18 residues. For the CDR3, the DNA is TGCAGCGTGCTAATGGCGGGACAGGGGCTCTCTGGGGCCAACGTCCTGACTTTC. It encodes CSVLMAGQGLSGANVLTF.

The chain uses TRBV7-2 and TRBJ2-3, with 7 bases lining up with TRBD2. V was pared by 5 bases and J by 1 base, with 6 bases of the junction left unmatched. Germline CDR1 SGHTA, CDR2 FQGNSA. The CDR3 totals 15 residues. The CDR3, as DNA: TGTGCCAGCAGCCCGCTGGCGGGGGGCACAGATACGCAGTATTTT. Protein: CASSPLAGGTDTQYF.

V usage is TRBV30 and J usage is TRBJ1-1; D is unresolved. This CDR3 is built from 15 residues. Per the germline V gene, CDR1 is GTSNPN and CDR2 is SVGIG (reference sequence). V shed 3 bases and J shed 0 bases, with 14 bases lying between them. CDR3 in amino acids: CAWRTGSLMNTEAFF. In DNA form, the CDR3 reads TGTGCCTGGAGGACCGGTAGCCTCATGAACACTGAAGCTTTCTTT.

The CDR3 nucleotides are TGTGCCTGGAGTGTACTCCAGTCCGATCAGCCCCAGCATTTT. It translates to CAWSVLQSDQPQHF. The chain couples TRBV30 to TRBJ1-5; D is unresolved. Germline assignment: CDR1 GTSNPN and CDR2 SVGIG (reference sequence). The CDR3 is made up of 14 amino acids. The V and J ends lost 0 bases and 5 bases respectively, with 11 bases between them.

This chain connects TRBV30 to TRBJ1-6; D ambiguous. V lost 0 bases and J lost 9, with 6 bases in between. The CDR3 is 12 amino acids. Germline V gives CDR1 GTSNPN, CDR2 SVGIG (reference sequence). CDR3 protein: CAWSVELSPLHF. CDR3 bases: TGTGCCTGGAGTGTAGAGCTTTCACCCCTCCACTTT.